The clone carrying this T cell receptor beta chain was seen only once. This sample was included in a study of OX40 agonist ivuxolimab in advanced cancers. Whole-study context: One patient with hepatocellular carcinoma and two with cutaneous melanoma, three in all, had partial responses.

The CDR3 runs to 15 residues. The V end was cut by 4 bases, the J end by 1 base, with 11 bases between. Germline V lookup: CDR1 MGHRA, CDR2 YSYEKL. Generated by immunoSEQ multiplex PCR, the TCRdb table keeps only in-frame clones and is missing some. The sample consists of over 55,000 clones, roughly 86% of them appearing once. The starting material was CD4+ or CD8+ T cells sorted from blood, obtained in a trial of the OX40 agonist ivuxolimab. This sequence originates from an adult with an advanced solid tumor such as melanoma, head and neck, liver or kidney cancer. This chain connects TRBV4-1 to TRBJ1-3; D unresolved. The CDR3 spells CASSRTITSGNTIYF. DNA for the CDR3: TGCGCCAGCAGCCGAACAATTACGTCTGGAAACACCATATATTTT.